The clone carrying this T cell receptor (beta chain) has ten or more counts. The antigen is not known. The germline V gene has CDR1 MDHEN and CDR2 SYDVKM. V shed 4 bases and J 4 bases; nucleotides not matched to a gene: 8. The CDR3 runs to 15 residues. From genomic DNA, TCR beta CDR3 was amplified by two-round multiplex PCR. For every TRBV and TRBJ gene, a specific primer was used in first-round PCR. Each CDR3 protein gets one entry after TCRdb re-called the multiplex PCR reads with MiXCR. The sample carries fewer than 40,000 distinct CDR3 sequences, about 43% recorded once. This specimen belongs to a study of prognosis after radiotherapy for stage I lung cancer. General study results and limits: Before stereotactic body radiation therapy the median unique TCR clone count was roughly 10,000, and afterwards it fell to more than 5,500. Patients with and without metastases reportedly differed in TRBV and TRBJ gene usage frequencies.

Sequenced here: PBMCs, sampled before or after stereotactic body radiation therapy (not recorded which). The J gene is TRBJ1-2, the V gene TRBV28, with 8 bases that match TRBD1. The TCR sequence derives from a donor at least 50 years old with non-small cell lung cancer. The CDR3 coding sequence is TGTGCCAGCAGTTCACCGGGACAGGAGGCCTATGGCTACACCTTC. This sequence encodes CASSSPGQEAYGYTF.